The sequence of this T cell receptor (beta chain) was determined in a study of B cell selection in AIRE deficiency. Study-wide findings and caveats: In TCRBV usage, CDR3 length and diversity, patient Tconv and Treg cells matched healthy donors. Patient Tconv cells held roughly a third of Treg sequences shared by healthy donors. Shorter CDR3s marked shared Treg sequences, biased toward few non-templated insertions.

Authors' methods: Pooled conventional T cells gave approximately 100,000 patient and around 1.3x10^5 donor TCRbeta sequences. Sequencing used immunoSEQ multiplex PCR; TCRdb keeps in-frame clones, though not all of them. V and J calls and clone size follow that table, whereas D and trimming were derived from the DNA. The sample consists of roughly 25,000 clones, roughly 96% of them appearing once. Comment on this clone: As yet, its antigen is unknown.

Conventional CD4 T cells were sorted as CD4+CD127+ cells. The TCR sequence derives from a human donor with AIRE deficiency. The sample taken for sequencing was conventional CD4+ T cells sorted from PBMCs.

The CDR3 region has the DNA TGTGCCAGCAGCCCGGACAGGTTAACACAAGAGACCCAGTACTTC. It is translated as CASSPDRLTQETQYF. The chain employs TRBV9 and TRBJ2-5; 7 nucleotides agree with TRBD1. This CDR3 comprises 15 residues. Germline V lookup: CDR1 SGDLS, CDR2 YYNGEE. Losses at the gene ends were 4 bases for V and 2 bases for J; bases not matched to a gene: 8.